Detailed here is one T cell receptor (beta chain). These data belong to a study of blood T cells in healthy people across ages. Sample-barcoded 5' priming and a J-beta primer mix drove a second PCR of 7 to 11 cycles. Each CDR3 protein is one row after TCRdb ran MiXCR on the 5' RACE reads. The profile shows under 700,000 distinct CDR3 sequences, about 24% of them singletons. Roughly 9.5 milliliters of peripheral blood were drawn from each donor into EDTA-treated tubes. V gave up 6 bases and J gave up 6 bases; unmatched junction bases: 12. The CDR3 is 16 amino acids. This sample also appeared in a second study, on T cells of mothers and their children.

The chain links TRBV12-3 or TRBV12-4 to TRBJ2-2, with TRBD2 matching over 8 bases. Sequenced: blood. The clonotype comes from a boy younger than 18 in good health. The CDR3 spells CASSTGTRALSGELFF. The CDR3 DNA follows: TGTGCCAGCAGCACCGGGACTAGGGCTTTATCCGGGGAGCTGTTTTTT.